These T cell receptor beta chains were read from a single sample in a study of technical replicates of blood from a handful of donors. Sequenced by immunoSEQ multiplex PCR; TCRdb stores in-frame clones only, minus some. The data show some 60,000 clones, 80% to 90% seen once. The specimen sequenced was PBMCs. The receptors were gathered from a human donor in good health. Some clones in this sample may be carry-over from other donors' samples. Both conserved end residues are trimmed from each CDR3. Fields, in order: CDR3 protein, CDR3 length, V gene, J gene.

CDR3: ASSQASGVREKLF
length: 13
V: TRBV4-1
J: TRBJ1-4

CDR3: ATGQGYGYT
length: 9
V: TRBV6-1
J: TRBJ1-2

CDR3: ASTEGRGNQPQH
length: 12
V: TRBV7-2
J: TRBJ1-5

CDR3: ASSQDLNSPLVAEAF
length: 15
V: TRBV4-3
J: TRBJ1-1

CDR3: ASSPGGTGVSYNEQF
length: 15
V: TRBV19
J: TRBJ2-1

CDR3: ASSEPTGAVNQPQH
length: 14
V: TRBV6-1
J: TRBJ1-5

CDR3: ASSPWDSVRTGELF
length: 14
V: TRBV18
J: TRBJ2-2

CDR3: ASSLVLPGELF
length: 11
V: TRBV25-1
J: TRBJ2-2

CDR3: ASSALPNTGELF
length: 12
V: TRBV9
J: TRBJ2-2

CDR3: TSSQDRAGESNEQF
length: 14
V: TRBV1
J: TRBJ2-1

CDR3: ASSINLGAYEQY
length: 12
V: TRBV19
J: TRBJ2-7

CDR3: AIRPGQGVGYT
length: 11
V: TRBV10-3
J: TRBJ1-2

CDR3: AISPTRGGPGELF
length: 13
V: TRBV10-3
J: TRBJ2-2

CDR3: ASVTGDSTDTQY
length: 12
V: TRBV6-4
J: TRBJ2-3

CDR3: ASSPNQETQY
length: 10
V: TRBV18
J: TRBJ2-5

CDR3: ATSSGPLDRGNEQF
length: 14
V: TRBV15
J: TRBJ2-1

CDR3: ASSGAWVAGGGDTQY
length: 15
V: TRBV4-1
J: TRBJ2-3

CDR3: ASRAGINNEQF
length: 11
V: TRBV2
J: TRBJ2-1

CDR3: ASNDRTAGNTIY
length: 12
V: TRBV7-2
J: TRBJ1-3

CDR3: ASSPDWTQY
length: 9
V: TRBV11-2
J: TRBJ2-5

CDR3: AIRGRQDINEQF
length: 12
V: TRBV10-3
J: TRBJ2-1

CDR3: ASEGEARSHGYT
length: 12
V: TRBV2
J: TRBJ1-2

CDR3: ASSSRLASDTQY
length: 12
V: TRBV6-5
J: TRBJ2-3

CDR3: ASSVDRGGNTIY
length: 12
V: TRBV9
J: TRBJ1-3

CDR3: ASSNRDFQETQY
length: 12
V: TRBV2
J: TRBJ2-5

CDR3: ASSPWGVSPLH
length: 11
V: TRBV4-1
J: TRBJ1-6

CDR3: ASSLRTSGYEQY
length: 12
V: TRBV27
J: TRBJ2-7

CDR3: ASSPYSGSSYNEQF
length: 14
V: TRBV27
J: TRBJ2-1

CDR3: SVAGTGANYGYT
length: 12
V: TRBV29-1
J: TRBJ1-2

CDR3: ASSRNPGASGNTIY
length: 14
V: TRBV6-6
J: TRBJ1-3

CDR3: ASSLSALAGGRETQY
length: 15
V: TRBV11-2
J: TRBJ2-5

CDR3: ASSQEGGHGEAF
length: 12
V: TRBV7-9
J: TRBJ1-1

CDR3: ASSLRAGGLTDTQY
length: 14
V: TRBV7-3
J: TRBJ2-3

CDR3: ASSLGAGGPSDTQY
length: 14
V: TRBV7-2
J: TRBJ2-3

CDR3: ASSRLAGSTDTQY
length: 13
V: TRBV6-4
J: TRBJ2-3

CDR3: ASTYLAGFAYEQY
length: 13
V: TRBV5-6
J: TRBJ2-7

CDR3: ASSLGGSNIQY
length: 11
V: TRBV7-3
J: TRBJ2-4